A selection of T cell receptor beta chains follows, all from one sample in a study of blood T cell repertoires in COVID-19. Method: immunoSEQ multiplex PCR; TCRdb's copy keeps in-frame clones and lacks some. The table includes fewer than 500,000 clones, around nine tenths detected once. The source material was peripheral blood. These receptors all come from a man in his late teens or twenties with COVID-19, enrolled during active disease. Each CDR3 is given with its conserved first and last residue. The D gene is left open where the match is weak. Size values are once, few and many counts, or a class for expanded clones, and some rows have none.

size,V,J,D,CDR3,DNA
NA,TRBV7-9,TRBJ2-7,TRBD2,CASSTSGRAPYEQYF,TGTGCCAGCTCCACTAGCGGGCGTGCTCCCTACGAGCAGTACTTC
NA,TRBV5-1,TRBJ2-2,NA,CASSLAEGATGELFF,TGCGCCAGCAGCTTGGCCGAGGGAGCAACCGGGGAGCTGTTTTTT
once,TRBV6-5,TRBJ2-7,NA,CATNKAYEQYF,TGTGCCACCAACAAAGCCTACGAGCAGTACTTC
NA,TRBV14,TRBJ1-1,NA,CASSQTGIRDGDTEAFF,TGTGCCAGCAGCCAAACCGGGATCCGAGATGGGGACACTGAAGCTTTCTTT
NA,TRBV27,TRBJ1-1,TRBD1,CASSKQGLYTEAFF,TGTGCCAGCAGCAAACAGGGGCTGTACACTGAAGCTTTCTTT
NA,TRBV2,TRBJ2-1,NA,CASSELVAGNEQFF,TGTGCCAGCAGTGAGTTGGTAGCCGGCAATGAGCAGTTCTTC
NA,TRBV19,TRBJ2-3,TRBD1,CASRRRDRHTDTQYF,TGTGCCAGTCGCCGCCGGGACAGACACACAGATACGCAGTATTTT
NA,TRBV4-2,TRBJ1-2,NA,CASSLSGAGNYGYTF,TGTGCCAGCAGCCTAAGTGGGGCAGGGAACTATGGCTACACCTTC
NA,TRBV3-1/TRBV3-2,TRBJ2-5,TRBD2,CASSQAVLAGRETQYF,TGTGCCAGCAGCCAAGCGGTTCTAGCGGGGAGAGAGACCCAGTACTTC
NA,TRBV3-1/TRBV3-2,TRBJ2-5,NA,CASSLRETQYF,TGTGCCAGCAGCCTGAGGGAGACCCAGTACTTC
NA,TRBV3-1/TRBV3-2,TRBJ1-1,NA,CASSQGEGTEAFF,TGTGCCAGCAGCCAAGGGGAGGGCACTGAAGCTTTCTTT
NA,TRBV7-2,TRBJ2-5,NA,CASSLAVTDQETQYF,TGTGCCAGCAGCTTAGCGGTGACAGACCAAGAGACCCAGTACTTC
NA,TRBV5-1,TRBJ2-7,NA,CASSAGLSDYEQYF,TGCGCCAGCAGCGCGGGACTCAGTGACTACGAGCAGTACTTC
NA,TRBV27,TRBJ2-7,TRBD2,CASSWGGAGGIEDEQYF,TGTGCCAGCAGTTGGGGTGGCGCGGGGGGTATTGAGGACGAGCAGTACTTC
NA,TRBV19,TRBJ2-4,NA,CASSPTTENIQYF,TGTGCCAGTAGTCCTACCACTGAAAACATTCAGTACTTC
NA,TRBV6-5,TRBJ2-5,NA,CASRNTGLETQYF,TGTGCCAGCAGAAACACAGGGTTAGAGACCCAGTACTTC
NA,TRBV18,TRBJ1-3,NA,CASSAIEEGPSGNTIYF,TGTGCCAGCTCCGCCATTGAGGAAGGTCCCTCTGGAAACACCATATATTTT
NA,TRBV19,TRBJ1-1,NA,CASSIGLRGRNTEAFF,TGTGCCAGTAGTATAGGGCTCCGGGGGAGGAACACTGAAGCTTTCTTT
few,TRBV6-5,TRBJ1-3,TRBD1,CASSADRGAGNTIYF,TGTGCCAGCAGCGCGGACAGGGGGGCTGGAAACACCATATATTTT
once,TRBV19,TRBJ1-2,NA,CASTFVSQGGYTF,TGTGCCAGTACTTTCGTCTCACAGGGTGGCTACACCTTC
NA,TRBV3-1/TRBV3-2,TRBJ2-1,NA,CASSQVWREEGQFF,TGTGCCAGCAGCCAAGTTTGGAGGGAGGAGGGCCAGTTCTTC
NA,TRBV7-9,TRBJ1-4,TRBD1,CASSLVLGQNEKLFF,TGTGCCAGCAGCTTAGTGTTGGGACAGAATGAAAAACTGTTTTTT
few,TRBV7-3,TRBJ2-3,TRBD1,CASSFRRGPTDTQYF,TGTGCCAGCAGCTTTCGAAGGGGGCCCACAGATACGCAGTATTTT
NA,TRBV19,TRBJ1-5,TRBD1,CASSGGPGQGTEQPQHF,TGTGCCAGTAGTGGGGGGCCGGGACAGGGGACTGAACAGCCCCAGCATTTT
NA,TRBV21-1,TRBJ1-5,NA,CASSITGTGGLGNQPQHF,TGTGCCAGCAGCATCACCGGGACAGGGGGCTTAGGCAATCAGCCCCAGCATTTT
NA,TRBV7-9,TRBJ2-7,TRBD2,CASSYTSGSRPYEQYF,TGTGCCAGCAGTTATACTAGCGGGAGCCGGCCCTACGAGCAGTACTTC
NA,TRBV18,TRBJ2-5,TRBD2,CASSPTLAGGLRQETQYF,TGTGCCAGCTCACCAACCCTAGCGGGAGGTTTGAGGCAAGAGACCCAGTACTTC
NA,TRBV20-1,TRBJ1-2,NA,CSASGQAGPYGYTF,TGCAGTGCTAGTGGGCAGGCAGGGCCCTATGGCTACACCTTC
NA,TRBV7-9,TRBJ2-1,NA,CASSLVWGTTSYNEQFF,TGTGCCAGCAGCTTAGTCTGGGGGACAACCTCCTACAATGAGCAGTTCTTC
NA,TRBV6-1,TRBJ1-5,TRBD1,CASSAGQGADSNQPQHF,TGTGCCAGCAGTGCCGGACAGGGGGCCGATAGCAATCAGCCCCAGCATTTT
NA,TRBV7-2,TRBJ2-6,TRBD2,CASSLVASGGAGANVLTF,TGTGCCAGCAGCTTAGTAGCTAGCGGGGGGGCTGGGGCCAACGTCCTGACTTTC
once,TRBV7-2,TRBJ2-1,TRBD2,CASSLLAGSYNEQFF,TGTGCCAGCAGCTTACTAGCGGGGAGCTACAATGAGCAGTTCTTC
NA,TRBV19,TRBJ1-5,TRBD1,CASSNDPGQSNQPQHF,TGTGCCAGTAGTAATGACCCGGGACAGAGTAACCAGCCCCAGCATTTT
NA,TRBV30,TRBJ2-4,NA,CAWSVRGQRNIQYF,TGTGCCTGGAGTGTACGAGGGCAGCGAAACATTCAGTACTTC
NA,TRBV7-2,TRBJ2-1,TRBD2,CASSLVSLAGHNEQFF,TGTGCCAGCAGCTTAGTAAGTCTAGCGGGGCACAATGAGCAGTTCTTC
NA,TRBV3-1/TRBV3-2,TRBJ2-5,NA,CASSPRWEAGETQYF,TGTGCCAGCAGCCCGAGGTGGGAGGCGGGGGAGACCCAGTACTTC
NA,TRBV27,TRBJ1-1,NA,CASSSLELTAVNTEAFF,TGTGCCAGCAGTTCATTAGAACTAACAGCGGTGAACACTGAAGCTTTCTTT
NA,TRBV29-1,TRBJ2-2,NA,CSVENREYTGELFF,TGCAGCGTTGAAAACAGGGAGTACACCGGGGAGCTGTTTTTT
NA,TRBV19,TRBJ2-2,NA,CASSIPGGGTGELFF,TGTGCCAGTAGTATACCAGGGGGAGGTACCGGGGAGCTGTTTTTT
NA,TRBV11-3,TRBJ2-7,TRBD2,CASSWGTSAEQYF,TGTGCCAGCAGCTGGGGGACTAGCGCCGAGCAGTACTTC
few,TRBV6-5,TRBJ1-1,NA,CASRIRASGTEAFF,TGTGCCAGCAGAATTCGGGCTTCAGGGACTGAAGCTTTCTTT
NA,TRBV15,TRBJ2-1,TRBD2,CATSARLAGAYNEQFF,TGTGCCACCAGCGCCAGACTAGCGGGGGCCTACAATGAGCAGTTCTTC
NA,TRBV25-1,TRBJ1-1,NA,CASSVRGPNTEAFF,TGTGCCAGCAGTGTTAGGGGCCCGAACACTGAAGCTTTCTTT